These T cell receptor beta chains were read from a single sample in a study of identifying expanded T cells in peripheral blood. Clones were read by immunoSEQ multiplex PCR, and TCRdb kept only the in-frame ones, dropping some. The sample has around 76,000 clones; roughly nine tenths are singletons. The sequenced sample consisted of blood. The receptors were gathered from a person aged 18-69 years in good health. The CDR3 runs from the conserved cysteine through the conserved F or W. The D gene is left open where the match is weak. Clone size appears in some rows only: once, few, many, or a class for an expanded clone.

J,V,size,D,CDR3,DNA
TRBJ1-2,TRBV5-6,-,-,CASSSGAYGYTF,TGTGCCAGCAGCTCCGGGGCGTATGGCTACACCTTC
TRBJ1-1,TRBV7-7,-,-,CASSLEVGTEAFF,TGTGCTAGCAGCTTAGAAGTAGGGACCGAAGCTTTCTTT
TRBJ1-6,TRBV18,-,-,CASSPSTGDKESSYNSPLHF,TGTGCCAGCTCGCCATCCACCGGGGACAAAGAGAGCTCCTATAATTCACCCCTCCACTTT
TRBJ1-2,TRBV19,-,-,CASSGKTTVSYGYTF,TGTGCCAGTAGTGGGAAGACGACGGTATCATATGGCTACACCTTC
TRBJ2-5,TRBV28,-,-,CASIGGVETQYF,TGTGCCAGCATAGGTGGGGTAGAGACCCAGTACTTC
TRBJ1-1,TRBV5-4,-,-,CASSLDIGREAFF,TGTGCCAGCAGCTTGGACATAGGACGTGAAGCTTTCTTT
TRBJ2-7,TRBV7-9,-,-,CASSLVGLAYEQYF,TGTGCCAGCAGCTTAGTGGGGTTGGCCTACGAGCAGTACTTC
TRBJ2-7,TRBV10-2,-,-,CASSAGSSYEQYF,TGCGCCAGCAGTGCAGGTAGCTCCTACGAGCAGTACTTC
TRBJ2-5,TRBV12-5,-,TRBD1,CASGSDRGGWRPTQYF,TGTGCTAGTGGATCTGACAGGGGAGGCTGGAGACCGACCCAGTACTTC
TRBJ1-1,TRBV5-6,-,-,CASSLDSHEATEAFF,TGTGCCAGCAGCTTGGACAGCCATGAGGCAACTGAAGCTTTCTTT
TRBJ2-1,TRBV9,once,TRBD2,CASSAGLAGGPQERDEQFF,TGTGCCAGCAGCGCAGGACTAGCGGGGGGGCCTCAGGAAAGAGATGAGCAGTTCTTC
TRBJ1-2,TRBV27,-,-,CASSPAQRGAQRVRSGYTF,TGTGCCAGCAGCCCCGCCCAACGAGGGGCCCAGCGAGTCAGATCTGGCTACACCTTC
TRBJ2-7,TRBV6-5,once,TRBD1,CASSTTRTGGYEQYF,TGTGCCAGCAGTACCACCCGGACAGGGGGCTACGAGCAGTACTTC